A selection of T cell receptor beta chains follows, all from one sample in a study of blood T cell repertoires in COVID-19. Here immunoSEQ multiplex PCR was the method, and the copy in TCRdb shows in-frame clones only, minus some. This table has a few hundred thousand clones, around nine tenths appearing once. Sequencing input: PBMCs or T cells enriched from blood (not recorded which). The receptors originated from a woman aged 40 to 49 who had been exposed to COVID-19. Each CDR3 is given with its conserved first and last residue. The D gene is left open where the match is weak. Size is omitted from some rows. Given values are once, few, many or a class for expanded clones.

j_call clone_size v_call d_call cdr3_nt cdr3_aa
TRBJ2-5 NA TRBV24-1 NA TGTGCCACCAGTGATTCCCCAGGGAAAGAGACCCAGTACTTC CATSDSPGKETQYF
TRBJ2-3 NA TRBV19 NA TGTGCCAGTCTCGCGGTGAGTGTAGATACGCAGTATTTT CASLAVSVDTQYF
TRBJ2-6 NA TRBV11-2 TRBD1 TGTGCCAGCAGTTCAGGGGGCGCTGGGGCCAACGTCCTGACTTTC CASSSGGAGANVLTF
TRBJ2-3 NA TRBV4-3 TRBD2 TGCGCCAGCAGCCGAGTAGCGGGGACAAGCACAGATACGCAGTATTTT CASSRVAGTSTDTQYF
TRBJ2-1 many TRBV6-4 NA TGTGCCAGCAGTGACTCAGTAGGGGGCAATGAGCAGTTCTTC CASSDSVGGNEQFF
TRBJ2-3 NA TRBV6-5 TRBD2 TGTGCCACTGTGACTAGCGGGGCATACACAGATACGCAGTATTTT CATVTSGAYTDTQYF
TRBJ1-6 few TRBV4-1 NA TGCGCCAGCAGCCAAGAGGTCTATCCTAATTCACCCCTCCACTTT CASSQEVYPNSPLHF
TRBJ2-2 NA TRBV19 TRBD2 TGTGCCAGTAGTCTTGTCGCGGGAGGGAGGACCACCGGGGAGCTGTTTTTT CASSLVAGGRTTGELFF
TRBJ2-3 NA TRBV7-9 NA TGTGCCAGCAGCTTAGTTACGGGAGCCACAGATACGCAGTATTTT CASSLVTGATDTQYF
TRBJ1-1 once TRBV4-2 NA TGTGCCAGCAGCCAAGCCGCTAGGAACACTGAAGCTTTCTTT CASSQAARNTEAFF
TRBJ1-6 NA TRBV25-1 NA TGTGCCAGCAGTGCCCGCCAAGGGGTTTCACCCCTCCACTTT CASSARQGVSPLHF
TRBJ1-5 NA TRBV28 NA TGTGCCAGCAGTCCTTGGGGGGGCAATCAGCCCCAGCATTTT CASSPWGGNQPQHF
TRBJ2-1 once TRBV27 NA TGTGCCAGCAGTTTAGGGCCGCAGGGGTTAAATGAGCAGTTCTTC CASSLGPQGLNEQFF